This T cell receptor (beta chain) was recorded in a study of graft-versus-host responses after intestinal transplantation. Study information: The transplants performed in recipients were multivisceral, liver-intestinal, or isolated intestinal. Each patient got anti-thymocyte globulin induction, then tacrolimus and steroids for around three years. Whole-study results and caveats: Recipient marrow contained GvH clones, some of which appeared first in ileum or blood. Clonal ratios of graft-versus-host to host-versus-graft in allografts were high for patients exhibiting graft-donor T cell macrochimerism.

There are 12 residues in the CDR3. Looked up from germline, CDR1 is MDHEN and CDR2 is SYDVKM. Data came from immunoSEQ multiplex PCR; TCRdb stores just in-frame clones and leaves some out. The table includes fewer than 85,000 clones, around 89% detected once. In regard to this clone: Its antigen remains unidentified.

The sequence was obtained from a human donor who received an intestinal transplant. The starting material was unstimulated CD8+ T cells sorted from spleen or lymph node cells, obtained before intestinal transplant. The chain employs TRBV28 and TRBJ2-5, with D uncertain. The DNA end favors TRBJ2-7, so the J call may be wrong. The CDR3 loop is CASSLNSYEQYF. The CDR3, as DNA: TGTGCCAGCAGTTTAAATTCCTACGAGCAGTACTTC.